The 23 T cell receptor beta chains reported below all come from one sample, sequenced in a study of shared clonotypes between healthy human individuals. Profiled with immunoSEQ multiplex PCR; TCRdb holds only in-frame clones, not every one. The sample has about 1,500,000 clones; roughly 96% are singletons. Specimen: naive CD4+ T cells sorted from blood. The subset was: CD45RA+ positively selected. The receptors stem from a man aged 25 to 40 in good health.

In the case of this clone: Other DNA sequences in the sample encode the same CDR3. This chain uses TRBV6-5 with TRBJ1-1, with 8 positions matching TRBD1. The CDR3 has 14 residues. Trimming took 4 bases from V and 0 from J; bases not matched to a gene: 1. The germline gives CDR1 MNHEY, CDR2 SVGAGI. The CDR3 region is CASSLDRVNTEAFF. The CDR3, as DNA: TGTGCCAGCAGTTTGGACAGGGTGAACACTGAAGCTTTCTTT.

This sequence joins TRBV2 and TRBJ2-5, with 10 bases lining up with TRBD1. The V gene end was trimmed by 5 bases and the J gene end by 3 bases; junction bases not matched to a gene: 3. The CDR3 spans 14 residues. Germline V gene sequence: CDR1 SNHLY, CDR2 FYNNEI. The CDR3 here is CASSPGQGKETQYF. In DNA form, the CDR3 reads TGTGCCAGCAGTCCGGGACAGGGGAAAGAGACCCAGTACTTC.

CDR3: CSVARGQVYEQYF. CDR3 nucleotide sequence: TGCAGCGTTGCAAGGGGACAGGTCTACGAGCAGTACTTC. The rearrangement links TRBV29-1 to TRBJ2-7; the match to TRBD1 covers 8 bases. The germline V gene encodes CDR1 SQVTM and CDR2 ANQGSEA. Unmatched junction bases numbered 5, after V lost 4 bases and J lost 3 bases. The CDR3 has 13 residues.

The gene calls are TRBV5-6 and TRBJ1-5; weak D call: TRBD1 (6 bases). V gave up 3 bases and J gave up 1 base, with 11 bases separating them. The CDR3 contains 15 residues. Germline-derived CDR1 and CDR2 are SGHDT and YYEEEE. CDR3 protein: CASSSGTPSNQPQHF. CDR3 DNA sequence: TGTGCCAGCAGCTCCGGGACACCGAGCAATCAGCCCCAGCATTTT.

V gene TRBV4-3 combines with J gene TRBJ1-1, with D possibly being TRBD1 (6 bases). Germline lookup yields CDR1 LGHNA and CDR2 YSLEER. The CDR3 length is 15 residues. Trimming pared 2 bases from V and 3 bases from J, leaving 13 bases between. CDR3 loop: CASSQSRGAYTEAFF. The CDR3 DNA reads as TGCGCCAGCAGCCAATCCCGGGGGGCCTACACTGAAGCTTTCTTT.

The chain employs TRBV5-1 and TRBJ1-4; D is ambiguous. Trimming took 5 bases from V and 8 from J, leaving 22 bases between them. Germline CDR1 and CDR2: SGHRS and YFSETQ. This CDR3 has 16 residues. CDR3: CASRAALAGVGEKLFF. CDR3 in DNA: TGCGCCAGCAGAGCTGCCCTTGCGGGAGTAGGGGAAAAACTGTTTTTT.

The chain combines TRBV28 with TRBJ1-1; the D is unclear. Trimming took off 3 bases at V and 3 bases at J, with 11 bases between the two ends. The CDR3 consists of 14 residues. The germline gives CDR1 MDHEN, CDR2 SYDVKM. CDR3 amino acids: CASSLYHQYTEAFF. The CDR3 nucleotides read TGTGCCAGCAGTTTGTACCACCAATACACTGAAGCTTTCTTT.

V usage is TRBV4-3 and J usage is TRBJ1-1; D possibly corresponds to TRBD1 (6 bases). Germline V CDR1 and CDR2: LGHNA, YSLEER. CDR3 size: 20 residues. The germline V and J ends were trimmed by 0 bases and 0 bases, with 23 bases remaining between them. The CDR3 DNA reads as TGCGCCAGCAGCCAAGATCGGCGTGGGGCGGCCAGGACAGTGAACACTGAAGCTTTCTTT. Protein product: CASSQDRRGAARTVNTEAFF.

The CDR3, as DNA: TGTGCCAGCAGAATACAGGGGATCCAGCCCCAGCATTTT. It encodes CASRIQGIQPQHF. This chain joins TRBV6-1 and TRBJ1-5; TRBD1 matches 7 bases. Germline V gene lookup returns CDR1 MNHNS and CDR2 SASEGT. CDR3 length: 13 residues. Trimming cost V 6 bases and J 7 bases; bases outside gene matches: 6.

The chain combines TRBV11-2 with TRBJ2-7, with TRBD1 identical over 7 bases. This CDR3 has 15 amino acids. V gave up 10 bases and J gave up 8 bases; unmatched junction bases: 20. Germline V gene sequence: CDR1 SGHAT, CDR2 FQNNGV. CDR3 loop: CATQSYRDRTTKQYF. The CDR3 bases are TGTGCCACCCAGAGCTACCGGGACAGAACTACGAAGCAGTACTTC.

This chain uses TRBV30 with TRBJ1-1; D remains unclear. CDR3 length: 11 residues. V was shortened by 3 bases and J by 5 bases, with 7 bases between the two germline ends. Germline CDR1 reads GTSNPN; CDR2 reads SVGIG (reference sequence). DNA of the CDR3: TGTGCCTGGAGCTTGGAGACTGAAGCTTTCTTT. Translating gives CAWSLETEAFF.

The chain uses TRBV19 and TRBJ2-2; 16 nucleotides match TRBD2. CDR1 LNHDA and CDR2 SQIVND come from the germline V gene (reference sequence). This CDR3 comprises 19 residues. With V trimmed by 7 bases and J by 5 bases, 13 bases remained unmatched. This CDR3 reads CASMVANPGLAGGTGELFF. For the CDR3, the DNA is TGTGCCAGTATGGTAGCTAACCCGGGACTAGCGGGAGGGACCGGGGAGCTGTTTTTT.

The rearrangement joins TRBV11-2 to TRBJ1-1; D gene unclear. The germline V gene encodes CDR1 SGHAT and CDR2 FQNNGV. The CDR3 runs 14 residues. Trimming cost V 0 bases and J 1 base, with 6 bases left between them. The CDR3 region has the DNA TGTGCCAGCAGCTTAGAGCGTCAGAACACTGAAGCTTTCTTT. This translates into CASSLERQNTEAFF.

The rearrangement links TRBV19 to TRBJ2-2, with no clear D. Germline CDR1 LNHDA, CDR2 SQIVND (reference sequence). This CDR3 has 15 residues. The V end lost 3 bases, the J end lost 0 bases, and 8 bases lay between the germline ends. The CDR3 region has the DNA TGTGCCAGTAGTATGCGGTCCCCGAACACCGGGGAGCTGTTTTTT. Amino acid sequence: CASSMRSPNTGELFF.

A single count supports this clone. The chain combines TRBV7-8 with TRBJ2-7; 15 bases are shared with TRBD2. The J segment lost 7 bases and the V segment lost 5 bases, leaving 9 bases of the junction unmatched. Germline V CDR1 and CDR2: SGHVS, FQNEAQ. This CDR3 spans 16 amino acids. The DNA of the CDR3 is TGTGCCAGCAGCAACTATGGACTAGCGGGAGGGAGAGAGCAGTACTTC. This encodes CASSNYGLAGGREQYF.

This clone was counted a single time. The J gene is TRBJ2-2, the V gene TRBV11-2; possible D gene TRBD1, 6 bases. V lost 3 bases to trimming and J lost 0 bases, with 20 bases between them. The length of the CDR3 is 19 residues. Germline V lookup: CDR1 SGHAT, CDR2 FQNNGV. CDR3 in amino acids: CASSFRDSGAFANTGELFF. The CDR3 DNA sequence: TGTGCCAGCAGCTTTAGGGATTCAGGGGCGTTCGCGAACACCGGGGAGCTGTTTTTT.

The chain couples TRBV5-4 to TRBJ2-7; TRBD2 aligns across 10 bases. Germline V gene data show CDR1 as SGHNT and CDR2 as YYREEE (reference sequence). This CDR3 is 15 amino acids long. V lost 0 bases, J lost 6 bases, and 6 bases stayed unmatched. This CDR3 reads CASSLVGTSVAEQYF. The CDR3 region has the DNA TGTGCCAGCAGCTTGGTGGGGACTAGCGTGGCCGAGCAGTACTTC.

CDR3 bases: TGTGCCAGCAGTTCCCCAGGGGGGCTCTATGGCTACACCTTC. Protein: CASSSPGGLYGYTF. This chain links TRBV28 with TRBJ1-2; 7 bases agree with TRBD1. From germline, CDR1 is MDHEN and CDR2 SYDVKM. V was pared by 4 bases and J by 4 bases, with 6 bases of the junction left unmatched. The CDR3 loop spans 14 amino acids.

The rearrangement uses TRBV4-3 and TRBJ2-7; TRBD1 is a possible D gene (7 bases). Germline CDR1 is LGHNA and CDR2 is YSLEER. This CDR3 is built from 17 residues. Trimming stripped 4 bases from V and 2 bases from J, with 21 bases between. As DNA, the CDR3 is TGCGCCAGCAGCCGTTACAGAGGAGGGACAGTTACCTACGAGCAGTACTTC. Translation: CASSRYRGGTVTYEQYF.

The V gene is TRBV10-2, the J gene TRBJ2-7; 8 bases are shared with TRBD2. Germline CDR1 WSHSY, CDR2 SAAADI. The CDR3 loop spans 16 amino acids. The V and J ends lost 3 bases and 0 bases, in that order; junction bases with no gene match: 7. CDR3 DNA: TGCGCCAGCAGTGATTGGGCTAGCGGGTACTCCTACGAGCAGTACTTC. Translation gives CASSDWASGYSYEQYF.

The DNA for the CDR3 is TGTGCCAGCACCCCTACGGGGGGGTTATTTCAGCCCCAGCATTTT. Translating gives CASTPTGGLFQPQHF. The rearrangement links TRBV2 to TRBJ1-5, with TRBD1 as a possible D gene (5 bases). The CDR3 runs 15 residues. Trimming cost V 7 bases and J 6 bases, with 19 bases left between them. The germline V gene has CDR1 SNHLY and CDR2 FYNNEI. The full variable domain, rest sourced from reference TRBV2 and TRBJ1-5, is EPEVTQTPSHQVTQMGQEVILRCVPISNHLYFYWYRQILGQKVEFLVSFYNNEISEKSEIFDDQFSVERPDGSNFTLKIRSTKLEDSAMYFCASTPTGGLFQPQHFGDGTRLSIL.

As to this clone: Other nucleotide sequences in the sample specify the same CDR3. The rearrangement uses TRBV9 and TRBJ2-1; D is uncertain. The CDR3 is made up of 13 amino acids. V was shortened by 0 bases and J by 6 bases, with 7 bases between the two germline ends. Germline V gene sequence: CDR1 SGDLS, CDR2 YYNGEE. The CDR3 bases are TGTGCCAGCAGCGTAGTAGGAGTCAATGAGCAGTTCTTC. Protein sequence: CASSVVGVNEQFF.

The chain joins TRBV29-1 to TRBJ2-1; no definite D call. This CDR3 spans 14 amino acids. The germline V gene encodes CDR1 SQVTM and CDR2 ANQGSEA. V lost 5 bases and J lost 8, with 19 bases in between. This chain's CDR3 is CSVRKAPQDDEQFF. CDR3 DNA: TGCAGCGTTAGGAAGGCCCCCCAGGATGATGAGCAGTTCTTC.